Listed here are 19 T cell receptor beta chains from one sample, sequenced in a study of cytomegalovirus exposure and HLA in healthy donors. Both 60 Vbeta primers and 13 Jbeta primers went into the PCR. Produced via immunoSEQ multiplex PCR; TCRdb's table is partial and in-frame only. Among just over 70,000 clones listed, around 69% were seen once. The sample comprised PBMCs. Every receptor here comes from a human donor in good health.

The chain combines TRBV10-3 with TRBJ1-1; D unclear. V lost 9 bases, J lost 3 bases, and 11 bases lay in between. Per the germline V gene, CDR1 is ENHRY and CDR2 is SYGVKD. The CDR3 spans 12 residues. The CDR3 region is CAISPGDTEAFF. CDR3 DNA: TGTGCCATTTCGCCCGGGGACACTGAAGCTTTCTTT.

In DNA form, the CDR3 reads TGCGCCAGCAGCTTGGGGACAGGGGGCCGGTTTGGACAGCCCCAGCATTTT. Protein sequence: CASSLGTGGRFGQPQHF. This chain connects TRBV5-1 to TRBJ1-5, with 11 bases aligning to TRBD1. This CDR3 comprises 17 residues. V trimming: 0 bases; J trimming: 7 bases; junction bases outside the gene matches: 9. Germline V gene lookup returns CDR1 SGHRS and CDR2 YFSETQ.

The chain recombines TRBV9 with TRBJ2-1; 12 nucleotides agree with TRBD2. There are 16 residues in the CDR3. After removal of 3 bases from V and 5 bases from J, the junction contained 6 bases not matched to a gene. Per the germline V gene, CDR1 is SGDLS and CDR2 is YYNGEE. The CDR3 nucleotides are TGTGCCAGCAGCGCCGGACTAGCGGGATTCGACAATGAGCAGTTCTTC. Translating it yields CASSAGLAGFDNEQFF.

This clone occurred once. The rearrangement links TRBV13 to TRBJ2-3; 9 nucleotides line up with TRBD2. Germline lookup yields CDR1 PRHDT and CDR2 FYEKMQ (reference sequence). The CDR3 covers 14 residues. V was pared by 5 bases and J by 1 base, with 1 base of the junction left unmatched. CDR3 loop: CASSEREGTDTQYF. The CDR3 bases are TGTGCCAGCAGCGAGCGGGAGGGCACAGATACGCAGTATTTT.

This chain connects TRBV28 to TRBJ1-2, with D perhaps matching TRBD1 (5 bases). The CDR3 length is 15 residues. The germline CDR1 and CDR2 sequences are MDHEN and SYDVKM. V was trimmed by 6 bases and J by 1 base, leaving 15 bases between them. In nucleotides, the CDR3 is TGTGCCAGCAGCTCCCCCTACAGGTTTAACTATGGCTACACCTTC. This sequence encodes CASSSPYRFNYGYTF.

This clone was found a few times. The rearrangement joins TRBV7-8 to TRBJ2-7; TRBD1 agrees at 12 bases. Per the germline V gene, CDR1 is SGHVS and CDR2 is FQNEAQ. The CDR3 contains 14 residues. The J segment lost 6 bases and the V segment lost 8 bases, leaving 8 bases of the junction unmatched. CDR3 DNA: TGTGCCAGCGCTAGGGGACAGGGGGCGTTCGAGCAGTACTTC. It specifies CASARGQGAFEQYF.

This clone was detected a few times. The chain uses TRBV7-9 and TRBJ1-2, with TRBD1 as a possible D gene (6 bases). The CDR3 sequence is 13 residues long. The germline CDR1 and CDR2 sequences are SEHNR and FQNEAQ (reference sequence). V was clipped by 4 bases and J by 2 bases, with 8 bases between them. CDR3 nucleotides: TGTGCCAGCAGCTCAGGGGTGAACTATGGCTACACCTTC. It is translated as CASSSGVNYGYTF.

This clone was seen a handful of times. J is TRBJ1-5 and V is TRBV25-1; 8 bases are a match to TRBD1. The CDR3 contains 14 residues. Per germline, CDR1 MGHDK and CDR2 SYGVNS. J was trimmed by 6 bases and V by 2 bases; bases with no gene match: 3. CDR3 in DNA: TGTGCCAGCAGTGAACAGGGGGCGATTCAGCCCCAGCATTTT. Translating gives CASSEQGAIQPQHF.

This clone was observed once. This sequence joins TRBV5-1 and TRBJ1-1; 7 positions match TRBD1. CDR3 size: 13 residues. V was clipped by 5 bases and J by 3 bases; unmatched bases: 4. Germline CDR1 is SGHRS and CDR2 is YFSETQ. The CDR3 bases are TGCGCCAGCAGTTTTACAGGGGACACTGAAGCTTTCTTT. As protein: CASSFTGDTEAFF.

The chain recombines TRBV29-1 with TRBJ2-4; 8 bases agree with TRBD1. This CDR3 is 14 amino acids long. The junction had 10 bases not matched to a gene; V was cut back by 4 bases and J by 8 bases. From germline, CDR1 is SQVTM and CDR2 ANQGSEA. CDR3 sequence (DNA): TGCAGCGTTGTAACGGGACAGGATCGTTACATTCAGTACTTC. As protein: CSVVTGQDRYIQYF.

V usage is TRBV28 and J usage is TRBJ2-7; D may be TRBD1 (5 bases). The V gene lost 5 bases and the J gene lost 7 bases, with 21 bases spanning the gap. CDR3 length: 15 residues. The germline V gene encodes CDR1 MDHEN and CDR2 SYDVKM. CDR3 sequence reads: CASSVRLGLGGEQYF. The CDR3 DNA reads as TGTGCCAGCAGTGTGAGATTGGGGCTGGGTGGTGAGCAGTACTTC. Full variable domain (missing parts from reference TRBV28 and TRBJ2-7): DVKVTQSSRYLVKRTGEKVFLECVQDMDHENMFWYRQDPGLGLRLIYFSYDVKMKEKGDIPEGYSVSREKKERFSLILESASTNQTSMYLCASSVRLGLGGEQYFGPGTRLTVT.

Here the CDR3 reads CATSRELAGGLSSYEQYF. The DNA of the CDR3 is TGTGCCACCAGCAGAGAACTAGCGGGAGGCCTGAGCTCCTACGAGCAGTACTTC. The V call is TRBV15, the J call TRBJ2-7, with 12 bases matching TRBD2. The CDR3 extends over 18 amino acids. V gave up 0 bases and J gave up 0 bases; unmatched junction bases: 6. The germline gives CDR1 LNHNV, CDR2 YYDKDF (reference sequence).

The V and J genes are TRBV10-3 and TRBJ2-1; 8 positions match TRBD2. The CDR3 has 13 amino acids. The V gene's germline CDR1 is ENHRY and CDR2 SYGVKD. V gave up 10 bases and J gave up 4 bases; unmatched junction bases: 6. CDR3 amino acids: CATQAGAYNEQFF. CDR3 nucleotide sequence: TGTGCCACTCAAGCGGGAGCATACAATGAGCAGTTCTTC.

The table lists this clone with a few counts. This chain joins TRBV28 and TRBJ1-5; tentatively, D is TRBD1 (5 bases). V was pared by 2 bases and J by 2 bases, with 16 bases between. The CDR3 sequence is 17 residues long. Germline CDR1 and CDR2: MDHEN and SYDVKM. This CDR3 is CASSLGGGSGGNQPQHF. The CDR3 nucleotides are TGTGCCAGCAGTTTAGGCGGGGGGAGTGGGGGCAATCAGCCCCAGCATTTT. Supplemented by reference TRBV28 and TRBJ1-5, the full variable domain reads DVKVTQSSRYLVKRTGEKVFLECVQDMDHENMFWYRQDPGLGLRLIYFSYDVKMKEKGDIPEGYSVSREKKERFSLILESASTNQTSMYLCASSLGGGSGGNQPQHFGDGTRLSIL.

The chain is built from TRBV5-5 and TRBJ2-1; TRBD2 matches 11 bases. CDR3 length: 18 amino acids. Germline V gives CDR1 SGHKS, CDR2 YYEKEE (reference sequence). V trimming: 4 bases; J trimming: 6 bases; junction bases outside the gene matches: 15. DNA of the CDR3: TGTGCCAGCAGCCCGGTCCCCATAGCGGGAGGGACGAGCAATGAGCAGTTCTTC. It translates to CASSPVPIAGGTSNEQFF.

The chain couples TRBV5-1 to TRBJ2-7; a possible D gene is TRBD2 (6 bases). Trimming shortened V by 2 bases and J by 5 bases, and 11 bases separated the two germline ends. The germline V gene encodes CDR1 SGHRS and CDR2 YFSETQ. The CDR3 spans 13 residues. The CDR3 loop is CASSFTGVDEQYF. CDR3 DNA: TGCGCCAGCAGCTTTACGGGAGTGGACGAGCAGTACTTC.

This clone was found many times. The DNA for the CDR3 is TGTGCCAGCAGTCCGCCGACAGGCCTCTTTGGGGAGCAGTACTTC. Protein: CASSPPTGLFGEQYF. J is TRBJ2-7 and V is TRBV7-9, with TRBD1 as a possible D gene (6 bases). The V gene lost 6 bases and the J gene lost 7 bases, with 22 bases spanning the gap. Germline V lookup: CDR1 SEHNR, CDR2 FQNEAQ (reference sequence). This CDR3 has 15 amino acids.

The chain combines TRBV13 with TRBJ1-2, with 7 bases lining up with TRBD1. Germline trimming cut 1 base from V and 4 bases from J; bases unmatched to any gene: 6. Germline loops: CDR1 PRHDT, CDR2 FYEKMQ (reference sequence). The length of the CDR3 is 15 residues. In nucleotides, the CDR3 is TGTGCCAGCAGCTTAGCCACAGGGGCGGGCTATGGCTACACCTTC. Its protein product is CASSLATGAGYGYTF.

The CDR3 region has the DNA TGTGCCTGTTCCTCCGGGACAGCCAAAGAGACCCAGTACTTC. This codes for CACSSGTAKETQYF. The rearrangement uses TRBV2 and TRBJ2-5; 7 bases are a match to TRBD1. The length of the CDR3 is 14 residues. Germline V gives CDR1 SNHLY, CDR2 FYNNEI. V gave up 11 bases and J gave up 3 bases; unmatched junction bases: 12.